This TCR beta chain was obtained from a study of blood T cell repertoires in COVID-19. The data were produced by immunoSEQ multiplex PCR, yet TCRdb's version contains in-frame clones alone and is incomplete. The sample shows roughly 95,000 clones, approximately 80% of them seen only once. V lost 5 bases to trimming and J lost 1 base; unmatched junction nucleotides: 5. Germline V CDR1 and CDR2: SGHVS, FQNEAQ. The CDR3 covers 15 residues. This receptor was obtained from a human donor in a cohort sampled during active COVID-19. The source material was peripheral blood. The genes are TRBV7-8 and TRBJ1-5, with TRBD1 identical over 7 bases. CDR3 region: CASSPMTGSNQPQHF. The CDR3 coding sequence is TGTGCCAGCAGCCCAATGACAGGGAGCAATCAGCCCCAGCATTTT.